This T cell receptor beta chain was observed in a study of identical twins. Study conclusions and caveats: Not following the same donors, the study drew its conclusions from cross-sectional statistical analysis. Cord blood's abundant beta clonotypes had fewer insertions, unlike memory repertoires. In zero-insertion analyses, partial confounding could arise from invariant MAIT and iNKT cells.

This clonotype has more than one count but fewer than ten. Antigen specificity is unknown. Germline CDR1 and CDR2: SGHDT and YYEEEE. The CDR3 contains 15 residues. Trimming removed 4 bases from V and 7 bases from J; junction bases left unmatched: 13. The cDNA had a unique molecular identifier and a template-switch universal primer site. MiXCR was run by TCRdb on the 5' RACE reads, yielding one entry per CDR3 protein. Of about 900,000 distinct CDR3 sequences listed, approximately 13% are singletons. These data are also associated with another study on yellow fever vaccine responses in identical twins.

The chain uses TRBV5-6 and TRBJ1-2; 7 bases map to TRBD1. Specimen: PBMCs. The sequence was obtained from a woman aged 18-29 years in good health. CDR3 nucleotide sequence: TGTGCCAGCAGCGTGCCCGACAGGGTGATAAGTGGCTACACCTTC. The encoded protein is CASSVPDRVISGYTF.